Listed here are 20 T cell receptor beta chains from one sample, sequenced in a study of blood T cell repertoires in COVID-19. TCRdb keeps only in-frame clones here, not all; method: immunoSEQ multiplex PCR. Seen here are some 330,000 clones, 80% to 90% observed once, and the top ten hold about 2.1%. Sequencing input: PBMCs or T cells enriched from blood (not recorded which). Receptors were obtained from a man aged 35-49 years in a cohort exposed to, infected with or recovered from COVID-19 (not recorded which).

This chain links TRBV5-4 with TRBJ1-2; D might be TRBD1 (6 bases). The CDR3 has 15 amino acids. V was cut by 0 bases and J by 2 bases, with 11 bases left in between. In germline, CDR1 is SGHNT, CDR2 YYREEE (reference sequence). DNA of the CDR3: TGTGCCAGCAGCTTGGTGAGGGGGGGAAACTATGGCTACACCTTC. Protein product: CASSLVRGGNYGYTF.

The chain is built from TRBV25-1 and TRBJ1-1; 9 bases map to TRBD1. Trimming took 10 bases from V and 1 from J; bases not matched to a gene: 10. The CDR3 sequence is 15 residues long. The V gene's germline CDR1 is MGHDK and CDR2 SYGVNS. The CDR3 reads CATRGQGLRNTEAFF. In DNA, the CDR3 is TGTGCCACCAGAGGACAGGGGCTCAGGAACACTGAAGCTTTCTTT.

This clone was seen once. This chain uses TRBV4-1 with TRBJ2-4, with TRBD1 identical over 8 bases. CDR1 is MGHRA, CDR2 YSYEKL, per germline. V trimming: 1 base; J trimming: 4 bases; junction bases outside the gene matches: 0. This CDR3 is built from 14 residues. CDR3 sequence: CASSQGDRKNIQYF. The CDR3 DNA follows: TGCGCCAGCAGCCAAGGGGACAGGAAAAACATTCAGTACTTC.

The chain links TRBV15 to TRBJ1-5, with TRBD1 identical over 10 bases. Per the germline V gene, CDR1 is LNHNV and CDR2 is YYDKDF (reference sequence). Trimming took 2 bases from V and 5 from J; bases not matched to a gene: 3. The CDR3 spans 15 residues. CDR3 coding DNA: TGTGCCACCAGCAGACTCGGGACAGGGGATCAGCCCCAGCATTTT. Residues: CATSRLGTGDQPQHF.

This chain uses TRBV9 with TRBJ2-7, with TRBD2 as a possible D gene (6 bases). V was shortened by 4 bases and J by 4 bases, with 15 bases between the two germline ends. CDR3 length: 14 residues. The germline gives CDR1 SGDLS, CDR2 YYNGEE. The CDR3 DNA sequence: TGTGCCAGCAGCCCCCGGGACTTTCAGTACGAGCAGTACTTC. It is translated as CASSPRDFQYEQYF.

The V and J genes are TRBV19 and TRBJ2-1; D call uncertain. The CDR3 is made up of 16 amino acids. The V gene lost 7 bases and the J gene lost 4 bases, with 20 bases spanning the gap. Germline V gene lookup returns CDR1 LNHDA and CDR2 SQIVND (reference sequence). The CDR3 loop is CASTPARQTLYNEQFF. The CDR3 region has the DNA TGTGCCAGTACCCCCGCGAGGCAGACCCTATACAATGAGCAGTTCTTC.

V and J are TRBV20-1 and TRBJ2-1, with D possibly being TRBD1 (6 bases). The CDR3 runs to 14 residues. Germline V gene data show CDR1 as DFQATT and CDR2 as SNEGSKA (reference sequence). Trimming pared 3 bases from V and 4 bases from J, leaving 13 bases between. In DNA, the CDR3 is TGCAGTGCTAGTGTGTGGGGGCGGTACAATGAGCAGTTCTTC. Its protein product is CSASVWGRYNEQFF.

The chain combines TRBV6-5 with TRBJ1-2; 7 bases map to TRBD1. The V gene's germline CDR1 is MNHEY and CDR2 SVGAGI. Unmatched junction bases numbered 4, after V lost 8 bases and J lost 4 bases. The CDR3 has 12 amino acids. The CDR3 coding sequence is TGTGCCAGCCGGGACAGACCCTATGGCTACACCTTC. Protein product: CASRDRPYGYTF.

The chain couples TRBV28 to TRBJ1-4; 8 nucleotides align to TRBD1. Germline V gives CDR1 MDHEN, CDR2 SYDVKM. V lost 1 base, J lost 7 bases, and 5 bases stayed unmatched. This CDR3 is built from 15 residues. The CDR3 loop reads CASSLFGQGGEKLFF. In nucleotides, the CDR3 is TGTGCCAGCAGTTTATTCGGACAGGGAGGTGAAAAACTGTTTTTT.

Turning to this clone: The same CDR3 is also encoded by other DNA sequences in this sample. CDR3: CASSRGSTDTQYF. DNA for the CDR3: TGTGCCAGCAGCCGGGGGAGCACAGATACGCAGTATTTT. The chain uses TRBV7-3 and TRBJ2-3; perhaps TRBD2 as D (6 bases). The CDR3 runs 13 residues. Trimming shortened V by 5 bases and J by 0 bases, and 6 bases separated the two germline ends. Germline CDR1 and CDR2: SGHTA and FQGTGA.

The chain combines TRBV30 with TRBJ2-3; TRBD2 aligns across 10 bases. The J segment lost 5 bases and the V segment lost 2 bases, leaving 7 bases of the junction unmatched. This CDR3 contains 15 residues. Germline V CDR1 and CDR2: GTSNPN, SVGIG (reference sequence). The CDR3 spells CAWSMGAGGGDTQYF. For the CDR3, the DNA is TGTGCCTGGAGTATGGGAGCGGGAGGGGGAGATACGCAGTATTTT.

This sequence joins TRBV24-1 and TRBJ2-3; tentatively, D is TRBD2 (5 bases). The CDR3 sequence is 15 residues long. The germline V gene has CDR1 KGHDR and CDR2 SFDVKD. Trimming took off 9 bases at V and 1 base at J, with 16 bases between the two ends. The CDR3 DNA is TGTGCCACCGGAGGTTCACCTCAGCGCACAGATACGCAGTATTTT. This sequence encodes CATGGSPQRTDTQYF.

The gene calls are TRBV9 and TRBJ2-1; no definite D call. The CDR3 is 14 residues long. Trimming stripped 0 bases from V and 5 bases from J, with 9 bases between. Germline V lookup: CDR1 SGDLS, CDR2 YYNGEE. Here the CDR3 reads CASSVGPDNNEQFF. The CDR3 region has the DNA TGTGCCAGCAGCGTAGGGCCAGACAACAATGAGCAGTTCTTC.

The rearrangement links TRBV7-9 to TRBJ2-1, with D possibly matching TRBD2 (6 bases). CDR3 size: 14 residues. Trimming stripped 5 bases from V and 8 bases from J, with 16 bases between. From germline, CDR1 is SEHNR and CDR2 FQNEAQ (reference sequence). CDR3 loop: CASSNSGPQDEQFF. CDR3 bases: TGTGCCAGCAGCAATAGCGGACCCCAGGATGAGCAGTTCTTC.

The chain has TRBV6-5 and TRBJ1-5, with D possibly matching TRBD1 (6 bases). The germline V and J ends were trimmed by 4 bases and 0 bases, with 10 bases remaining between them. The CDR3 has 15 amino acids. Germline V gene sequence: CDR1 MNHEY, CDR2 SVGAGI. CDR3 in DNA: TGTGCCAGCAGTTCGACAGGTTATAGCAATCAGCCCCAGCATTTT. Amino acid sequence: CASSSTGYSNQPQHF.

The chain is built from TRBV6-5 and TRBJ1-2, with no clear D. Germline CDR1 and CDR2: MNHEY and SVGAGI. The CDR3 is made up of 12 amino acids. Trimming removed 5 bases from V and 8 bases from J, with 12 bases in between. CDR3 sequence (DNA): TGTGCCAGCAGTACTGAGCAGAGGGGCTACACCTTC. This encodes CASSTEQRGYTF.

The CDR3 is CATSDLGRAHGYTF. The CDR3, as DNA: TGTGCCACCAGTGATTTGGGCAGGGCACATGGCTACACCTTC. The rearrangement uses TRBV24-1 and TRBJ1-2; possibly TRBD1 for D (5 bases). Germline CDR1 reads KGHDR; CDR2 reads SFDVKD. CDR3 length: 14 amino acids. V was trimmed by 0 bases and J by 6 bases, leaving 10 bases between them.

To note about this clone: Additional DNA sequences in this sample encode the identical CDR3. The chain joins TRBV3-1 (or the pseudogene TRBV3-2) to TRBJ2-7; D gene unclear. Germline CDR1 reads LGHDT; CDR2 reads YNNKEL (reference sequence). Trimming pared 0 bases from V and 0 bases from J, leaving 3 bases between. The CDR3 totals 13 residues. As DNA, the CDR3 is TGTGCCAGCAGCCAAGACAACTCCTACGAGCAGTACTTC. It encodes CASSQDNSYEQYF.

The rearrangement joins TRBV25-1 to TRBJ1-1, with D maybe TRBD1 (5 bases). V gave up 5 bases and J gave up 1 base, with 11 bases separating them. Germline CDR1 and CDR2: MGHDK and SYGVNS. The CDR3 totals 14 residues. CDR3 nucleotide sequence: TGTGCCAGCAGTACCACAGGAAAGAACACTGAAGCTTTCTTT. This gives the protein CASSTTGKNTEAFF.

This clone was counted between two and nine times. This chain connects TRBV10-2 to TRBJ1-4, with TRBD1 identical over 8 bases. V gave up 6 bases and J gave up 3 bases; unmatched junction bases: 9. This CDR3 comprises 16 residues. The germline V gene encodes CDR1 WSHSY and CDR2 SAAADI. The CDR3: CASSHGQGYPNEKLFF. CDR3 coding DNA: TGCGCCAGCAGCCACGGACAGGGATATCCTAATGAAAAACTGTTTTTT.